This entry lists 18 T cell receptor beta chains sequenced from one sample in a study of a mutant IDH1 vaccine in newly diagnosed glioma. Libraries were prepared by immunoSEQ multiplex PCR; TCRdb keeps only in-frame clonotypes and omits some of them. Among 30,000 or so clones listed, 79% were seen once. These receptors have no known antigen. Regarding time point: week 35, safety follow-up. It was 300 ug of mutant IDH1 20-mer peptide that made up each vaccine dose, given with topical imiquimod. Sequenced here: PBMCs, sampled from a glioma patient whose treatment included an IDH1 peptide vaccine. These TCRs come from a woman aged 30 to 39 with glioma. Some clones in this sample may be carry-over from other donors' samples.

V is TRBV2 and J is TRBJ1-4; tentative D call: TRBD1 (5 bases). This CDR3 is built from 13 residues. CDR1 and CDR2 from the germline V gene are SNHLY and FYNNEI. CDR3 protein: CASGGGLNEKLFF. The CDR3 bases are TGTGCTTCTGGTGGGGGACTTAATGAAAAACTGTTTTTT.

J is TRBJ2-3 and V is TRBV11-2; D is ambiguous. CDR3 length: 14 residues. V lost 6 bases, J lost 0 bases, and 10 bases lay in between. From germline, CDR1 is SGHAT and CDR2 FQNNGV. CDR3 sequence: CASRKGPSTDTQYF. The CDR3 DNA follows: TGTGCCAGCAGAAAAGGGCCTAGCACAGATACGCAGTATTTT.

This chain connects TRBV29-1 to TRBJ2-7, with 14 positions matching TRBD2. Germline lookup yields CDR1 SQVTM and CDR2 ANQGSEA. The CDR3 is 16 residues long. Trimming cost V 4 bases and J 0 bases; bases outside gene matches: 5. The CDR3 DNA is TGCAGCGTTGGGGGGGGGACTAGCGGGAGCTCCTACGAGCAGTACTTC. The encoded protein is CSVGGGTSGSSYEQYF.

V gene TRBV7-9 combines with J gene TRBJ1-4; D remains unclear. The CDR3 contains 15 residues. Trimming cost V 2 bases and J 8 bases, with 15 bases left between them. Germline V gene sequence: CDR1 SEHNR, CDR2 FQNEAQ (reference sequence). CDR3 amino acids: CASSLKGPGKEKLFF. CDR3 nucleotides: TGTGCCAGCAGCTTAAAAGGCCCCGGGAAGGAAAAACTGTTTTTT.

The V call is TRBV13, the J call TRBJ2-2; TRBD2 agrees at 16 bases. Germline V gene data show CDR1 as PRHDT and CDR2 as FYEKMQ (reference sequence). The CDR3 is 17 residues long. With V trimmed by 5 bases and J by 9 bases, 9 bases remained unmatched. For the CDR3, the DNA is TGTGCCAGCAGCCCCTCGGGACTAGCGGGAGGGCCGAGGGAGCTGTTTTTT. Its translation is CASSPSGLAGGPRELFF.

The V and J genes are TRBV7-2 and TRBJ1-2; possibly TRBD1 for D (5 bases). V was pared by 5 bases and J by 4 bases, with 20 bases between. Germline V CDR1 and CDR2: SGHTA, FQGNSA. CDR3 length equals 16 residues. This CDR3 is CASSPDGTGVTYGYTF. CDR3 nucleotides: TGTGCCAGCAGCCCCGACGGCACGGGGGTCACCTATGGCTACACCTTC.

This clone was counted a few times. The chain couples TRBV5-1 to TRBJ1-1; 7 nucleotides agree with TRBD1. V shed 3 bases and J 2 bases; nucleotides not matched to a gene: 10. CDR1 is SGHRS, CDR2 YFSETQ, per germline. The CDR3 contains 16 residues. The CDR3: CASSSLSGTANTEAFF. The CDR3 DNA reads TGCGCCAGCAGCTCCCTGTCCGGGACAGCCAACACTGAAGCTTTCTTT. Complete variable domain (other parts from reference TRBV5-1 and TRBJ1-1): KAGVTQTPRYLIKTRGQQVTLSCSPISGHRSVSWYQQTPGQGLQFLFEYFSETQRNKGNFPGRFSGRQFSNSRSEMNVSTLELGDSALYLCASSSLSGTANTEAFFGQGTRLTVV.

The chain links TRBV7-6 to TRBJ1-4, with 7 bases lining up with TRBD1. The CDR3 is 15 amino acids. From germline, CDR1 is SGHVS and CDR2 FNYEAQ. Trimming took 5 bases from V and 7 from J; bases not matched to a gene: 10. The DNA of the CDR3 is TGTGCCAGCAGCACCCCCGGCAGGGGGACTGAAAAACTGTTTTTT. Encoded protein: CASSTPGRGTEKLFF.

The rearrangement joins TRBV30 to TRBJ2-7; 9 bases agree with TRBD1. CDR1 GTSNPN and CDR2 SVGIG come from the germline V gene (reference sequence). V lost 5 bases and J lost 7; bases outside the gene matches: 9. This CDR3 is built from 13 residues. The CDR3 DNA follows: TGTGCCTGGGGGACAGGGATGACTCGGGAGCAGTACTTC. As protein: CAWGTGMTREQYF.

This chain's CDR3 is CASRGTLGDGETQYF. The CDR3 nucleotides read TGTGCCAGCAGGGGGACCCTAGGGGATGGGGAGACCCAGTACTTC. V gene TRBV6-1 combines with J gene TRBJ2-5, with D possibly being TRBD1 or TRBD2 (5 bases each). Germline-derived CDR1 and CDR2 are MNHNS and SASEGT. This CDR3 is 15 amino acids long. V lost 6 bases and J lost 5, with 19 bases in between.

The chain couples TRBV5-1 to TRBJ2-7; D tentatively reads TRBD1 or TRBD2 (6 bases each). The CDR3 covers 12 residues. Germline V gene data show CDR1 as SGHRS and CDR2 as YFSETQ. V shed 0 bases and J shed 6 bases, with 7 bases lying between them. CDR3 bases: TGCGCCAGCAGCTTGGGGGGGGCCGAGCAGTACTTC. Its translation: CASSLGGAEQYF. Using reference TRBV5-1 and TRBJ2-7 for the parts outside the CDR3, the full variable domain is KAGVTQTPRYLIKTRGQQVTLSCSPISGHRSVSWYQQTPGQGLQFLFEYFSETQRNKGNFPGRFSGRQFSNSRSEMNVSTLELGDSALYLCASSLGGAEQYFGPGTRLTVT.

The chain combines TRBV10-1 with TRBJ2-2; 9 bases align to TRBD1. Germline-derived CDR1 and CDR2 are WNHNN and SYGVQD (reference sequence). The CDR3 spans 16 residues. V lost 7 bases and J lost 2; bases outside the gene matches: 8. CDR3 sequence reads: CASNNPGQGNTGELFF. CDR3 sequence (DNA): TGCGCCAGCAATAACCCGGGACAGGGCAACACCGGGGAGCTGTTTTTT.

The J gene is TRBJ1-2, the V gene TRBV29-1, with D perhaps TRBD1 (5 bases). Germline V gene lookup returns CDR1 SQVTM and CDR2 ANQGSEA. The V gene lost 0 bases and the J gene lost 7 bases, with 12 bases spanning the gap. CDR3 length: 13 residues. CDR3 loop: CSVEEGQGGGYTF. DNA for the CDR3: TGCAGCGTTGAAGAGGGGCAGGGTGGTGGCTACACCTTC.

This chain connects TRBV10-1 to TRBJ1-4; D may be TRBD1 (6 bases). The ends were cut back, 3 bases at V and 3 bases at J, with 8 bases in the middle. From germline, CDR1 is WNHNN and CDR2 SYGVQD (reference sequence). The CDR3 runs to 14 residues. The CDR3 coding sequence is TGCGCCAGCAGTGAAGGGGGGCCTAATGAAAAACTGTTTTTT. Its protein is CASSEGGPNEKLFF.

The V and J genes are TRBV7-9 and TRBJ2-7; 8 positions agree with TRBD2. CDR3 length: 16 residues. Per the germline V gene, CDR1 is SEHNR and CDR2 is FQNEAQ (reference sequence). The trim removed 1 base at V and 6 bases at J, leaving 11 bases unmatched. For the CDR3, the DNA is TGTGCCAGCAGCTTAGGGTGGACGCGGGAGGAGGGCGAGCAGTACTTC. This encodes CASSLGWTREEGEQYF.

This chain joins TRBV6-1 and TRBJ2-2; D might be TRBD2 (6 bases). CDR1 MNHNS and CDR2 SASEGT come from the germline V gene. The ends were cut back, 8 bases at V and 0 bases at J, with 13 bases in the middle. The CDR3 runs to 15 residues. CDR3 DNA sequence: TGTGCCAGCTTTGGGGGGACTTCGAACACCGGGGAGCTGTTTTTT. Its protein product is CASFGGTSNTGELFF.

CDR3 sequence: CASSVHRGANTEAFF. The CDR3 DNA sequence: TGTGCCAGTAGTGTCCACAGGGGGGCCAACACTGAAGCTTTCTTT. The V call is TRBV19, the J call TRBJ1-1, with 8 bases that match TRBD1. CDR3 size: 15 residues. Germline trimming cut 5 bases from V and 2 bases from J; bases unmatched to any gene: 7. Germline V CDR1 and CDR2: LNHDA, SQIVND (reference sequence).

The rearrangement links TRBV10-3 to TRBJ2-2, with D maybe TRBD1 (7 bases). The CDR3 is made up of 14 amino acids. CDR1 is ENHRY, CDR2 SYGVKD, per germline. V lost 7 bases and J 4 bases, leaving 13 bases between the germline ends. DNA for the CDR3: TGTGCCATCAACCTTCAGGGGGGCACCGGGGAGCTGTTTTTT. Its protein product is CAINLQGGTGELFF.